These 25 T cell receptor beta chains share one sample of origin, sequenced in a study of beta chain features in type 1 diabetes. Findings and caveats of the study: TCRB CDR3 length was moderately but significantly reduced in all four CD4+ subsets of Type 1 diabetes patients.

No antigen is known for these receptors. Expressed TCRB transcripts were sequenced after all isolated RNA was converted to cDNA. Some clones are missing from TCRdb's copy, which holds only in-frame ones; the method was immunoSEQ multiplex PCR. The top ten hold approximately 0.081% of the sample, which has 230,000 or so clones, roughly 17% seen once. The sequencing input was naive CD4+ T cells from blood. The receptors derive from a man aged 25 to 45 with type 1 diabetes.

Turning to this clone: The sample has other DNA sequences that encode this CDR3 too. V usage is TRBV10-3 and J usage is TRBJ2-3, with D perhaps matching TRBD2 (6 bases). V was cut by 4 bases and J by 1 base, with 12 bases left in between. There are 15 residues in the CDR3. In germline, CDR1 is ENHRY, CDR2 SYGVKD. CDR3 sequence reads: CAISAGLAGTDTQYF. Written as DNA, the CDR3 is TGTGCCATCAGTGCGGGACTCGCCGGCACAGATACGCAGTATTTT.

The chain joins TRBV9 to TRBJ1-1, with D unclear. V lost 3 bases, J lost 6 bases, and 12 bases lay in between. The germline CDR1 and CDR2 sequences are SGDLS and YYNGEE. The length of the CDR3 is 13 residues. CDR3 DNA: TGTGCCAGCAGCGGGGCGAGCTCCGCTGAAGCTTTCTTT. It specifies CASSGASSAEAFF.

This clone was detected a few times. The rearrangement links TRBV4-2 to TRBJ2-7, with D possibly being TRBD2 (5 bases). Germline V gene data show CDR1 as LGHNA and CDR2 as YNFKEQ. The CDR3 is made up of 15 amino acids. The V and J ends lost 1 base and 1 base respectively, with 11 bases between them. In DNA, the CDR3 is TGTGCCAGCAGCCAAGGAAGCGGAGGTTCCTACGAGCAGTACTTC. Encoded protein: CASSQGSGGSYEQYF.

This clone was detected a few times. The chain combines TRBV11-1 with TRBJ2-3; a weak D match, TRBD1 (6 bases). From germline, CDR1 is SGHAT and CDR2 FQDESV (reference sequence). V was pared by 6 bases and J by 9 bases, with 13 bases between. CDR3 length: 12 amino acids. CDR3 in DNA: TGTGCCAGCAGTTTGGGAACAGGGACGCAGTATTTT. It translates to CASSLGTGTQYF.

This clone was picked up a small number of times. The chain uses TRBV14 and TRBJ2-1, with TRBD2 identical over 7 bases. Unmatched junction bases numbered 6, after V lost 2 bases and J lost 5 bases. CDR3 length: 15 residues. Germline V gene sequence: CDR1 SGHDN, CDR2 FVKESK. Here the CDR3 DNA reads TGTGCCAGCAGCCAAATTGCTAGCGGAAACAATGAGCAGTTCTTC. Translated, it gives CASSQIASGNNEQFF.

The rearrangement uses TRBV6-4 and TRBJ2-1, with D uncertain. CDR1 MRHNA and CDR2 SNTAGT come from the germline V gene. CDR3 size: 11 residues. Trimming took off 1 base at V and 7 bases at J, with 2 bases between the two ends. The CDR3 DNA sequence: TGTGCCAGCAGTGACTTTAATGAGCAGTTCTTC. This translates into CASSDFNEQFF.

This clone has only a few counts. This chain joins TRBV30 and TRBJ2-5, with 7 bases matching TRBD1. Germline V gene lookup returns CDR1 GTSNPN and CDR2 SVGIG (reference sequence). The CDR3 sequence is 14 residues long. Trimming at V came to 1 base and at J to 2 bases, leaving 4 bases not matched to a gene. For the CDR3, the DNA is TGTGCCTGGAGTGCCGGGACAGTACAAGAGACCCAGTACTTC. Its translation: CAWSAGTVQETQYF. Full variable domain (missing parts from reference TRBV30 and TRBJ2-5): SQTIHQWPATLVQPVGSPLSLECTVEGTSNPNLYWYRQAAGRGLQLLFYSVGIGQISSEVPQNLSASRPQDRQFILSSKKLLLSDSGFYLCAWSAGTVQETQYFGPGTRLLVL.

The chain is built from TRBV4-3 and TRBJ2-7; weak D call: TRBD1 (5 bases). Germline CDR1 reads LGHNA; CDR2 reads YSLEER. Deletions cut 0 bases from V and 0 bases from J, with 9 bases between. The CDR3 length is 15 residues. The CDR3 sequence: CASSQDRQSSYEQYF. The CDR3 region has the DNA TGCGCCAGCAGCCAAGATCGACAGAGCTCCTACGAGCAGTACTTC.

Only a few counts were recorded for this clone. This sequence joins TRBV21-1 and TRBJ2-3; the table's D call TRBD2 went unverified against the DNA. TRBV21-1 is designated a pseudogene. The CDR3 runs to 14 residues. CDR3 sequence (DNA): TGTGCCAGCAGCTGTCGGCGGGGCACAGATACGCAGTATTTT. It codes for CASSCRRGTDTQYF.

The chain combines TRBV7-3 with TRBJ2-3, with D unresolved. The germline V and J ends were trimmed by 2 bases and 0 bases, with 6 bases remaining between them. Germline CDR1 SGHTA, CDR2 FQGTGA. The CDR3 totals 14 residues. DNA of the CDR3: TGTGCCAGCAGCTTAGGGCCTAGCACAGATACGCAGTATTTT. This codes for CASSLGPSTDTQYF.

The chain links TRBV15 to TRBJ2-7; D possibly uses TRBD1 or TRBD2 (5 bases each). With 5 bases removed from V and 1 base from J, the gap between germline ends came to 12 bases. CDR3 length: 14 amino acids. From germline, CDR1 is LNHNV and CDR2 YYDKDF (reference sequence). CDR3 coding DNA: TGTGCCACCAGCTCCCGGGGACGGTCCTACGAGCAGTACTTC. The encoded protein is CATSSRGRSYEQYF.

The chain joins TRBV29-1 to TRBJ2-3; 7 nucleotides line up with TRBD2. This CDR3 spans 15 amino acids. The ends lost 6 bases at V and 0 bases at J; junction bases unmatched: 9. Germline CDR1 and CDR2: SQVTM and ANQGSEA. The CDR3 DNA follows: TGCAGCGTAAAACGGAGCGGGATTAGCACAGATACGCAGTATTTT. It encodes CSVKRSGISTDTQYF.

This chain connects TRBV27 to TRBJ2-7; the match to TRBD2 covers 7 bases. Trimming cost V 3 bases and J 7 bases; bases outside gene matches: 6. The CDR3 sequence is 13 residues long. Germline CDR1 MNHEY, CDR2 SMNVEV (reference sequence). CDR3 sequence (DNA): TGTGCCAGCAGTTTTGGACTAGTAATGGAGCAGTACTTC. Translated, it gives CASSFGLVMEQYF.

Notes on this clone: This same CDR3 is encoded by further DNA sequences in the sample. The rearrangement uses TRBV2 and TRBJ2-6; D uncertain. CDR3 length: 14 amino acids. Germline V gene lookup returns CDR1 SNHLY and CDR2 FYNNEI. V lost 6 bases, J lost 0 bases, and 6 bases lay in between. In DNA form, the CDR3 reads TGTGCCAGCAGCCTGAGCTCTGGGGCCAACGTCCTGACTTTC. This encodes CASSLSSGANVLTF. Full variable domain (rest looked up from reference TRBV2 and TRBJ2-6): EPEVTQTPSHQVTQMGQEVILRCVPISNHLYFYWYRQILGQKVEFLVSFYNNEISEKSEIFDDQFSVERPDGSNFTLKIRSTKLEDSAMYFCASSLSSGANVLTFGAGSRLTVL.

A few counts support this clone. In DNA form, the CDR3 reads TGCAGCGTTGCCCCCGGGGTAGGGGCGAACACCGGGGAGCTGTTTTTT. Translating gives CSVAPGVGANTGELFF. The chain uses TRBV29-1 and TRBJ2-2; either TRBD1 or TRBD2 may supply D (5 bases each). This CDR3 comprises 16 residues. V gave up 4 bases and J gave up 0 bases, with 15 bases separating them. The germline V gene encodes CDR1 SQVTM and CDR2 ANQGSEA.

This chain links TRBV7-2 with TRBJ2-3, with D possibly being TRBD2 (6 bases). There are 14 residues in the CDR3. Trimming stripped 5 bases from V and 2 bases from J, with 11 bases between. CDR1 is SGHTA, CDR2 FQGNSA, per germline. Here the CDR3 DNA reads TGTGCCAGCAGCACGGGACTGAACACAGATACGCAGTATTTT. Translated: CASSTGLNTDTQYF. The full variable domain, with the rest looked up from reference TRBV7-2 and TRBJ2-3, is GAGVSQSPSNKVTEKGKDVELRCDPISGHTALYWYRQSLGQGLEFLIYFQGNSAPDKSGLPSDRFSAERTGGSVSTLTIQRTQQEDSAVYLCASSTGLNTDTQYFGPGTRLTVL.

This chain joins TRBV28 and TRBJ2-7, with a tentative D call TRBD1 (6 bases). The CDR3 runs to 12 residues. V lost 7 bases to trimming and J lost 4 bases, with 11 bases between them. The germline gives CDR1 MDHEN, CDR2 SYDVKM. The CDR3 reads CASMKTGYEQYF. The DNA of the CDR3 is TGTGCCAGCATGAAGACAGGTTACGAGCAGTACTTC.

This clone was found a few times. The chain links TRBV10-3 to TRBJ2-7; 9 nucleotides line up with TRBD2. With V trimmed by 2 bases and J by 7 bases, 9 bases remained unmatched. CDR3 length: 15 residues. CDR1 and CDR2 from the germline V gene are ENHRY and SYGVKD. The CDR3 sequence is CAISERLAGVREQYF. CDR3 sequence (DNA): TGTGCCATCAGTGAGAGATTAGCGGGAGTTAGGGAGCAGTACTTC.

The chain uses TRBV9 and TRBJ1-5; TRBD1 aligns across 8 bases. Germline CDR1 reads SGDLS; CDR2 reads YYNGEE. This CDR3 is 14 amino acids long. The V and J ends lost 4 bases and 2 bases, in that order; junction bases with no gene match: 2. Written as DNA, the CDR3 is TGTGCCAGCAGCCCGGACAGGGGCAATCAGCCCCAGCATTTT. Translating gives CASSPDRGNQPQHF.

This clone turned up a few times. The rearrangement uses TRBV30 and TRBJ1-1; D is perhaps TRBD1 (6 bases). The V end lost 3 bases, the J end lost 5 bases, and 13 bases lay between the germline ends. The germline V gene encodes CDR1 GTSNPN and CDR2 SVGIG (reference sequence). This CDR3 region has 13 residues. In nucleotides, the CDR3 is TGTGCCTGGAGCTCCAGGGGCTGGACTGAAGCTTTCTTT. Translating gives CAWSSRGWTEAFF.

The table lists this clone with a few counts. V and J are TRBV9 and TRBJ1-4; no clear D gene. The V end lost 3 bases, the J end lost 1 base, and 4 bases lay between the germline ends. This CDR3 comprises 13 residues. The germline V gene has CDR1 SGDLS and CDR2 YYNGEE. CDR3 DNA: TGTGCCAGCAGCGGAGGAACTAATGAAAAACTGTTTTTT. This sequence encodes CASSGGTNEKLFF.

This clone was found a few times. The rearrangement links TRBV4-1 to TRBJ2-5; 9 bases are shared with TRBD1. CDR3 size: 16 residues. Per germline, CDR1 MGHRA and CDR2 YSYEKL. V gave up 4 bases and J gave up 2 bases; unmatched junction bases: 8. As DNA, the CDR3 is TGCGCCAGCAGCCTATACCGGGACAGGGTACAAGAGACCCAGTACTTC. Amino acids: CASSLYRDRVQETQYF.

In DNA, the CDR3 is TGTGCCAGCAGCCCCGCGGGTCGGGGACGCGAGCAGTACTTC. Translating gives CASSPAGRGREQYF. This chain connects TRBV5-6 to TRBJ2-7; D may correspond to TRBD1 or TRBD2 (5 bases each). Germline-derived CDR1 and CDR2 are SGHDT and YYEEEE. The CDR3 runs 14 residues. The V end was cut by 4 bases, the J end by 6 bases, with 17 bases between.

In its sample, this clone was seen a few times. The rearrangement uses TRBV9 and TRBJ2-3, with D unclear. V was pared by 0 bases and J by 2 bases, with 13 bases between. CDR1 and CDR2 from the germline V gene are SGDLS and YYNGEE. The CDR3 is 16 amino acids. The CDR3 protein is CASSVGVQLNTDTQYF. DNA of the CDR3: TGTGCCAGCAGCGTAGGTGTTCAGCTAAACACAGATACGCAGTATTTT.

The chain joins TRBV15 to TRBJ2-2; 8 positions match TRBD1. The junction had 1 base not matched to a gene; V was cut back by 1 base and J by 3 bases. The CDR3 runs to 15 residues. CDR1 is LNHNV and CDR2 is YYDKDF in the germline V gene (reference sequence). This chain's CDR3 is CATSRGQGHTGELFF. The CDR3 nucleotides are TGTGCCACCAGCAGAGGACAGGGGCACACCGGGGAGCTGTTTTTT.